One sample yielded the 28 T cell receptor beta chains listed below, sequenced in a study of neoadjuvant anti-PD-1 for oral cavity cancer. The method was immunoSEQ multiplex PCR; TCRdb's version includes in-frame clones alone and lacks a portion of them. The sample lists around 15,000 clones; about 70% were seen once. The sample in question was PBMCs, obtained before nivolumab (anti-PD-1) treatment. Source of these receptors: a person aged 35-80 years with oral cavity squamous cell carcinoma.

The V call is TRBV19, the J call TRBJ1-3, with D uncertain. The germline CDR1 and CDR2 sequences are LNHDA and SQIVND (reference sequence). V lost 5 bases and J lost 0, with 5 bases in between. This CDR3 is 13 amino acids long. The CDR3 coding sequence is TGTGCCAGTAGTGTTCCCTCTGGAAACACCATATATTTT. Amino acid sequence: CASSVPSGNTIYF.

This clone was counted between two and nine times. The chain employs TRBV30 and TRBJ2-3; 7 nucleotides line up with TRBD2. CDR1 is GTSNPN and CDR2 is SVGIG in the germline V gene (reference sequence). J lost 2 bases, V lost 5 bases, and 13 bases had no gene match. CDR3 length: 16 residues. Here the CDR3 reads CAWVRFLTSSTDTQYF. CDR3 in DNA: TGTGCCTGGGTTCGGTTTTTGACTAGCTCCACAGATACGCAGTATTTT.

The chain employs TRBV5-8 and TRBJ1-2; no firm D call. V lost 4 bases to trimming and J lost 3 bases, with 13 bases between them. Germline V CDR1 and CDR2: SGHTS, YDEGEE. CDR3 length: 14 residues. The CDR3 region is CASSGGWVDYGYTF. The CDR3 nucleotides are TGTGCCAGCAGCGGCGGGTGGGTTGACTATGGCTACACCTTC.

In this sample, this clone turned up a few times. The chain joins TRBV19 to TRBJ2-3; perhaps TRBD2 as D (5 bases). Trimming cost V 2 bases and J 2 bases, with 14 bases left between them. The CDR3 is made up of 16 amino acids. Germline values: CDR1 LNHDA, CDR2 SQIVND (reference sequence). CDR3 nucleotide sequence: TGTGCCAGTAGTATATTAAGCGGCCCTATCACAGATACGCAGTATTTT. Protein sequence: CASSILSGPITDTQYF. Drawing the rest from reference TRBV19 and TRBJ2-3, the complete variable domain is DGGITQSPKYLFRKEGQNVTLSCEQNLNHDAMYWYRQDPGQGLRLIYYSQIVNDFQKGDIAEGYSVSREKKESFPLTVTSAQKNPTAFYLCASSILSGPITDTQYFGPGTRLTVL.

Concerning this clone: The junction and the germline gene differ at one end; a read error may be behind it. The gene calls are TRBV10-3 and TRBJ1-1; the D gene is possibly TRBD1 (5 bases). From germline, CDR1 is ENHRY and CDR2 SYGVKD. CDR3 size: 13 residues. CDR3 in DNA: TGTGCCCTCAGACGGGGCACAAACACTGAAGCTTTCTTT. Amino acid sequence: CALRRGTNTEAFF.

This clone appeared a single time. The chain links TRBV2 to TRBJ2-1; 10 positions agree with TRBD2. This CDR3 spans 16 amino acids. V dropped 0 bases and J dropped 6; count of bases not matched to a gene: 5. The germline CDR1 and CDR2 sequences are SNHLY and FYNNEI. CDR3 in amino acids: CASSEALLAGSNEQFF. CDR3 DNA: TGTGCCAGCAGTGAAGCGCTACTAGCGGGATCCAATGAGCAGTTCTTC.

In this sample, this clone turned up a few times. The rearrangement uses TRBV7-8 and TRBJ2-5, with a tentative D call TRBD1 (6 bases). The V end lost 5 bases, the J end lost 6 bases, and 19 bases lay between the germline ends. This CDR3 spans 15 amino acids. CDR1 and CDR2 from the germline V gene are SGHVS and FQNEAQ. CDR3 loop: CASSLEAQGDKTQYF. The CDR3 nucleotides are TGTGCCAGCAGCCTTGAGGCACAGGGAGACAAGACCCAGTACTTC. Full variable domain (missing parts from reference TRBV7-8 and TRBJ2-5): GAGVSQSPRYKVAKRGQDVALRCDPISGHVSLFWYQQALGQGPEFLTYFQNEAQLDKSGLPSDRFFAERPEGSVSTLKIQRTQQEDSAVYLCASSLEAQGDKTQYFGPGTRLLVL.

The chain uses TRBV6-5 and TRBJ1-2, with 8 bases matching TRBD1. J lost 8 bases, V lost 6 bases, and 11 bases had no gene match. The V gene's germline CDR1 is MNHEY and CDR2 SVGAGI. The CDR3 spans 14 residues. The CDR3 sequence is CASSNGQGLRGYTF. The DNA of the CDR3 is TGTGCCAGCAGCAACGGACAGGGTTTGAGGGGCTACACCTTC.

This rearrangement joins TRBV27 to TRBJ2-1; D perhaps matches TRBD1 (5 bases). The ends were cut back, 6 bases at V and 4 bases at J, with 10 bases in the middle. The CDR3 is made up of 13 amino acids. The V gene's germline CDR1 is MNHEY and CDR2 SMNVEV (reference sequence). The CDR3 region is CASRATGYNEQFF. CDR3 bases: TGTGCCAGCAGAGCCACAGGATACAATGAGCAGTTCTTC.

The J gene is TRBJ2-7, the V gene TRBV2; D possibly uses TRBD1 or TRBD2 (5 bases each). Deletions cut 7 bases from V and 6 bases from J, with 16 bases between. Per the germline V gene, CDR1 is SNHLY and CDR2 is FYNNEI. CDR3 length equals 13 residues. Here the CDR3 reads CASNQGGRGEQYF. CDR3 DNA: TGTGCCAGCAATCAGGGTGGCCGGGGCGAGCAGTACTTC.

The rearrangement links TRBV11-2 to TRBJ1-1; a weak D match, TRBD1 (6 bases). V lost 7 bases and J 7 bases, leaving 22 bases between the germline ends. The CDR3 length is 15 residues. CDR1 SGHAT and CDR2 FQNNGV come from the germline V gene. CDR3 nucleotides: TGTGCCAGCAAAGATGTCCGGACAGCTTACGGTGAAGCTTTCTTT. This codes for CASKDVRTAYGEAFF.

This chain links TRBV4-1 with TRBJ2-7; D gene ambiguous. Trimming cost V 0 bases and J 4 bases, with 10 bases left between them. The CDR3 runs to 14 residues. The germline CDR1 and CDR2 sequences are MGHRA and YSYEKL. The CDR3 nucleotides read TGCGCCAGCAGCCAAGAAGAGAGGTGGTACGAGCAGTACTTC. Its translation is CASSQEERWYEQYF.

The chain employs TRBV29-1 and TRBJ2-1; 7 positions agree with TRBD2. Germline lookup yields CDR1 SQVTM and CDR2 ANQGSEA. The CDR3 totals 14 residues. The V and J ends lost 0 bases and 9 bases, in that order; junction bases with no gene match: 8. The CDR3 loop reads CSVEDMAGASEQFF. In DNA, the CDR3 is TGCAGCGTTGAAGATATGGCGGGAGCGAGTGAGCAGTTCTTC.

This clone has more than one count but fewer than ten. V and J are TRBV11-3 and TRBJ2-1; D not certain. The V gene's germline CDR1 is SGHNT and CDR2 YENEEA. Trimming shortened V by 5 bases and J by 10 bases, and 15 bases separated the two germline ends. CDR3 size: 13 residues. The DNA of the CDR3 is TGTGCCAGCAGCCAGAGAGAGGTTGGGGAGCAGTTCTTC. Translation: CASSQREVGEQFF.

This chain connects TRBV6-1 to TRBJ1-5; D is ambiguous. Trimming removed 3 bases from V and 2 bases from J, with 8 bases in between. The CDR3 extends over 14 amino acids. CDR1 is MNHNS, CDR2 SASEGT, per germline. This CDR3 is CASSEEWGNQPQHF. As DNA, the CDR3 is TGTGCCAGCAGTGAGGAATGGGGCAATCAGCCCCAGCATTTT.

The chain links TRBV2 to TRBJ1-2, with a weak D call TRBD1 (6 bases). V lost 3 bases and J 2 bases, leaving 7 bases between the germline ends. This CDR3 has 13 residues. CDR1 is SNHLY and CDR2 is FYNNEI in the germline V gene. CDR3 loop: CASSEQGNYGYTF. For the CDR3, the DNA is TGTGCCAGCAGTGAGCAGGGGAACTATGGCTACACCTTC.

This clone was seen once. The V call is TRBV2, the J call TRBJ2-2; D gene ambiguous. This CDR3 has 11 amino acids. Trimming took off 3 bases at V and 7 bases at J, with 3 bases between the two ends. Germline V lookup: CDR1 SNHLY, CDR2 FYNNEI. The CDR3 reads CASSDFGELFF. As DNA, the CDR3 is TGTGCCAGCAGTGACTTCGGGGAGCTGTTTTTT.

The chain uses TRBV2 and TRBJ2-2; 11 bases are a match to TRBD1. Germline loops: CDR1 SNHLY, CDR2 FYNNEI. V shed 5 bases, J shed 8 bases, and the junction held 7 bases outside the gene matches. CDR3 length: 15 residues. The CDR3 spells CASSHPGTGGGELFF. DNA of the CDR3: TGTGCCAGCAGTCACCCGGGGACAGGGGGAGGGGAGCTGTTTTTT.

There are a few counts of this clone. The V and J genes are TRBV7-3 and TRBJ1-2, with TRBD1 identical over 7 bases. Germline loops: CDR1 SGHTA, CDR2 FQGTGA. Trimming removed 5 bases from V and 4 bases from J; junction bases left unmatched: 13. This CDR3 contains 16 residues. The CDR3 reads CASSRTIPGQLYGYTF. CDR3 sequence (DNA): TGTGCCAGCAGCCGAACAATCCCGGGACAGCTCTATGGCTACACCTTC.

A few counts support this clone. The J gene is TRBJ2-1, the V gene TRBV7-2; a weak D match, TRBD2 (5 bases). This CDR3 is 14 amino acids long. The V gene lost 6 bases and the J gene lost 0 bases, with 9 bases spanning the gap. Per germline, CDR1 SGHTA and CDR2 FQGNSA. The CDR3: CASRMGSSYNEQFF. The CDR3 bases are TGTGCCAGCAGAATGGGGAGCTCCTACAATGAGCAGTTCTTC. The entire variable domain, with the rest obtained from reference TRBV7-2 and TRBJ2-1, is as follows: GAGVSQSPSNKVTEKGKDVELRCDPISGHTALYWYRQSLGQGLEFLIYFQGNSAPDKSGLPSDRFSAERTGGSVSTLTIQRTQQEDSAVYLCASRMGSSYNEQFFGPGTRLTVL.

The chain has TRBV30 and TRBJ2-1, with 7 positions matching TRBD2. Per germline, CDR1 GTSNPN and CDR2 SVGIG (reference sequence). This CDR3 is built from 21 residues. J gave up 7 bases and V 5 bases, and 32 bases lay outside the gene matches. The chain's CDR3 is CAWYGNRGHKGGRTDRNEQFF. The CDR3 bases are TGTGCCTGGTACGGGAACCGGGGCCATAAGGGCGGGAGAACCGATCGGAATGAGCAGTTCTTC.

The chain uses TRBV5-5 and TRBJ1-1; tentatively, D is TRBD1 (5 bases). With 4 bases removed from V and 1 base from J, the gap between germline ends came to 11 bases. The germline V gene has CDR1 SGHKS and CDR2 YYEKEE (reference sequence). This CDR3 spans 14 amino acids. CDR3 region: CASSQGPTNTEAFF. The CDR3 nucleotides read TGTGCCAGCAGCCAGGGACCGACGAACACTGAAGCTTTCTTT.

The chain joins TRBV5-6 to TRBJ1-5, with TRBD1 identical over 8 bases. Germline loops: CDR1 SGHDT, CDR2 YYEEEE. The V gene end was trimmed by 4 bases and the J gene end by 4 bases; junction bases not matched to a gene: 10. The CDR3 is 16 residues long. The CDR3 coding sequence is TGTGCCAGCAGCCTCAGGGGGCGGGTAGGTAATCAGCCCCAGCATTTT. Translating gives CASSLRGRVGNQPQHF.

As to this clone: Other DNA sequences within the sample encode an identical CDR3. The genes are TRBV6-1 and TRBJ2-5; TRBD1 might be the D (5 bases). The germline V and J ends were trimmed by 4 bases and 5 bases, with 14 bases remaining between them. The CDR3 covers 14 residues. Looked up from germline, CDR1 is MNHNS and CDR2 is SASEGT. As DNA, the CDR3 is TGTGCCAGCAGTGGCCTAGGGGCAGGGGAGACCCAGTACTTC. This translates into CASSGLGAGETQYF.

The rearrangement uses TRBV10-3 and TRBJ1-2; 7 bases match TRBD1. CDR3 length equals 16 residues. Trimming cost V 0 bases and J 2 bases; bases outside gene matches: 6. Germline loops: CDR1 ENHRY, CDR2 SYGVKD. CDR3 sequence: CAISESTGYGNYGYTF. The CDR3 DNA is TGTGCCATCAGTGAGTCGACAGGGTACGGGAACTATGGCTACACCTTC.

This sequence joins TRBV9 and TRBJ2-1; 8 bases line up with TRBD2. The V gene end was trimmed by 4 bases and the J gene end by 6 bases; junction bases not matched to a gene: 12. The CDR3 contains 16 residues. Looked up from germline, CDR1 is SGDLS and CDR2 is YYNGEE. The CDR3, as DNA: TGTGCCAGCAGCCCAGGAGGTGGCGGGGGGTCCAATGAGCAGTTCTTC. Translated: CASSPGGGGGSNEQFF.

The chain carries TRBV10-3 and TRBJ1-1, with a possible D match to TRBD1 (6 bases). The V end lost 10 bases, the J end lost 8 bases, and 20 bases lay between the germline ends. Per germline, CDR1 ENHRY and CDR2 SYGVKD. CDR3 size: 13 residues. The CDR3 DNA follows: TGTGCCACCCGGGACAAACGGCTATCAGAAGCTTTCTTT. This encodes CATRDKRLSEAFF.

This clone was observed once. Here the CDR3 reads CASSLVGSSYNEQFF. In DNA form, the CDR3 reads TGTGCCAGCAGCTTAGTCGGGAGCTCCTACAATGAGCAGTTCTTC. The chain employs TRBV11-2 and TRBJ2-1; tentatively, D is TRBD2 (6 bases). Trimming took 1 base from V and 0 from J, leaving 7 bases between them. Looked up from germline, CDR1 is SGHAT and CDR2 is FQNNGV. The CDR3 has 15 residues.